This entry lists 16 T cell receptor beta chains sequenced from one sample in a study of blood T cell repertoires in COVID-19. The assay was immunoSEQ multiplex PCR, and TCRdb's table has in-frame clones only and misses some. The sample contains almost 30,000 clones, around 80% of which appear only once. Sequenced material: peripheral blood. Source of these receptors: a woman in her seventies with acute or convalescent COVID-19.

This chain uses TRBV28 with TRBJ1-4, with 7 positions matching TRBD1. Germline-derived CDR1 and CDR2 are MDHEN and SYDVKM. The V segment lost 3 bases and the J segment 3 bases; nucleotides outside the gene matches: 1. This CDR3 is 14 amino acids long. The DNA of the CDR3 is TGTGCCAGCAGTTTTACAGGGGCTAATGAAAAACTGTTTTTT. This sequence encodes CASSFTGANEKLFF.

This rearrangement joins TRBV7-8 to TRBJ2-7, with TRBD1 matching 10 bases. After removal of 5 bases from V and 5 bases from J, the junction contained 9 bases not matched to a gene. The CDR3 is made up of 15 amino acids. CDR1 SGHVS and CDR2 FQNEAQ come from the germline V gene. The CDR3 DNA follows: TGTGCCAGCAGCCGGGACAGGGGACGGGGTGACGAGCAGTACTTC. It codes for CASSRDRGRGDEQYF.

The rearrangement joins TRBV4-3 to TRBJ2-1, with TRBD2 matching over 13 bases. J lost 10 bases, V lost 0 bases, and 9 bases had no gene match. Germline V gene lookup returns CDR1 LGHNA and CDR2 YSLEER. The CDR3 has 17 residues. This CDR3 is CASSQDPLGLAGAEQFF. CDR3 nucleotide sequence: TGCGCCAGCAGCCAAGATCCCCTTGGACTAGCGGGGGCCGAGCAGTTCTTC.

This chain connects TRBV5-4 to TRBJ2-3; no clear D. Trimming shortened V by 0 bases and J by 4 bases, and 9 bases separated the two germline ends. The CDR3 length is 14 residues. CDR1 and CDR2 (germline): SGHNT, YYREEE (reference sequence). CDR3 nucleotides: TGTGCCAGCAGCTTGGTTACCGGAGCAGATACGCAGTATTTT. Amino acids: CASSLVTGADTQYF.

The chain carries TRBV28 and TRBJ1-1, with D unresolved. The length of the CDR3 is 14 residues. Germline assignment: CDR1 MDHEN and CDR2 SYDVKM. Trimming cost V 5 bases and J 1 base, with 11 bases left between them. CDR3 nucleotide sequence: TGTGCCAGCAGTCCGTACTCCGGGAACACTGAAGCTTTCTTT. Encoded protein: CASSPYSGNTEAFF.

The CDR3 sequence is CASSPGPVDEQFF. Here the CDR3 DNA reads TGTGCCAGCAGTCCTGGGCCAGTGGATGAGCAGTTCTTC. The V and J genes are TRBV28 and TRBJ2-1; D not certain. V shed 5 bases and J shed 8 bases, with 13 bases lying between them. This CDR3 has 13 amino acids. Germline loops: CDR1 MDHEN, CDR2 SYDVKM.

The chain is built from TRBV9 and TRBJ1-1; 10 nucleotides align to TRBD1. The J segment lost 5 bases and the V segment lost 3 bases, leaving 7 bases of the junction unmatched. Germline assignment: CDR1 SGDLS and CDR2 YYNGEE. This CDR3 has 15 residues. The CDR3 reads CASSAWGQGSTEAFF. CDR3 in DNA: TGTGCCAGCAGCGCGTGGGGACAGGGGTCTACTGAAGCTTTCTTT. Using reference TRBV9 and TRBJ1-1 for the parts outside the CDR3, the full variable domain is DSGVTQTPKHLITATGQRVTLRCSPRSGDLSVYWYQQSLDQGLQFLIQYYNGEERAKGNILERFSAQQFPDLHSELNLSSLELGDSALYFCASSAWGQGSTEAFFGQGTRLTVV.

The table lists this clone with a few counts. This chain uses TRBV24-1 with TRBJ2-3, with 8 nucleotides matching TRBD1. The CDR3 is 18 amino acids. Unmatched junction bases numbered 10, after V lost 3 bases and J lost 0 bases. Germline CDR1 reads KGHDR; CDR2 reads SFDVKD. This CDR3 is CATSDPNRDRKSTDTQYF. The CDR3 DNA reads as TGTGCCACCAGTGATCCTAACAGGGACAGGAAAAGCACAGATACGCAGTATTTT.

The chain is built from TRBV30 and TRBJ1-1; TRBD1 aligns across 7 bases. Losses at the gene ends were 6 bases for V and 7 bases for J; bases not matched to a gene: 11. Per germline, CDR1 GTSNPN and CDR2 SVGIG (reference sequence). There are 13 residues in the CDR3. CDR3 region: CACPGRTGIEAFF. CDR3 sequence (DNA): TGTGCCTGCCCGGGGAGGACAGGCATTGAAGCTTTCTTT. Complete variable domain (other parts from reference TRBV30 and TRBJ1-1): SQTIHQWPATLVQPVGSPLSLECTVEGTSNPNLYWYRQAAGRGLQLLFYSVGIGQISSEVPQNLSASRPQDRQFILSSKKLLLSDSGFYLCACPGRTGIEAFFGQGTRLTVV.

V and J are TRBV19 and TRBJ1-2; possible D gene TRBD1, 6 bases. Trimming took off 3 bases at V and 3 bases at J, with 11 bases between the two ends. Germline CDR1 LNHDA, CDR2 SQIVND (reference sequence). The CDR3 contains 14 residues. The CDR3 DNA is TGTGCCAGTAGTATCGGCAGGGGCGACTATGGCTACACCTTC. It specifies CASSIGRGDYGYTF.

V gene TRBV5-8 combines with J gene TRBJ1-3, with a possible D match to TRBD1 (6 bases). Per germline, CDR1 SGHTS and CDR2 YDEGEE. This CDR3 is 14 amino acids long. Trimming stripped 4 bases from V and 2 bases from J, with 10 bases between. CDR3 DNA: TGTGCCAGCAGCCTCGGACAGCCTGGAAACACCATATATTTT. This encodes CASSLGQPGNTIYF.

The chain is built from TRBV5-6 and TRBJ2-2; D perhaps matches TRBD2 (6 bases). The CDR3 spans 16 residues. The germline V gene has CDR1 SGHDT and CDR2 YYEEEE. V lost 4 bases, J lost 2 bases, and 15 bases lay in between. CDR3 residues: CASSKSGTRNTGELFF. For the CDR3, the DNA is TGTGCCAGCAGCAAATCCGGGACTCGTAACACCGGGGAGCTGTTTTTT.

This clone appeared many times. V is TRBV18 and J is TRBJ1-1; 9 bases are shared with TRBD1. Looked up from germline, CDR1 is KGHSH and CDR2 is LQKENI. The CDR3 consists of 14 residues. The trim removed 2 bases at V and 11 bases at J, leaving 9 bases unmatched. The CDR3 DNA reads as TGTGCCAGCTCACCAATAGACAGGGGGAGAACGGCTTTCTTT. It yields the protein CASSPIDRGRTAFF.

The chain links TRBV6-5 to TRBJ2-1, with 8 bases aligning to TRBD2. The CDR3 is made up of 14 amino acids. With 11 bases clipped from V and 6 bases from J, the junction kept 12 bases outside the gene matches. Germline-derived CDR1 and CDR2 are MNHEY and SVGAGI. The CDR3 nucleotides read TGTGCCCACCGACTTAGCGGGGTTTCCAATGAGCAGTTCTTC. Translation gives CAHRLSGVSNEQFF.

CDR3 in DNA: TGTGCCAGCAGCTTCCGGGGAGGCACTGAAGCTTTCTTT. Translated, it gives CASSFRGGTEAFF. This chain links TRBV7-9 with TRBJ1-1; no clear D gene. The length of the CDR3 is 13 residues. Germline V lookup: CDR1 SEHNR, CDR2 FQNEAQ (reference sequence). The germline V and J ends were trimmed by 3 bases and 4 bases, with 9 bases remaining between them.

The rearrangement joins TRBV6-2 or TRBV6-3 to TRBJ2-3; TRBD2 matches 10 bases. The length of the CDR3 is 17 residues. The J segment lost 5 bases and the V segment lost 2 bases, leaving 10 bases of the junction unmatched. Germline V gene lookup returns CDR1 MNHEY and CDR2 SVGEGT. The chain's CDR3 is CASSYASGGPVEDTQYF. The CDR3 DNA follows: TGTGCCAGCAGTTACGCTAGCGGGGGCCCCGTTGAAGATACGCAGTATTTT.